This is a list of T cell receptor beta chains from one sample in a study of shared clonotypes between healthy human individuals. Assay used: immunoSEQ multiplex PCR; TCRdb lists only in-frame clones, some missing. The table shows 190,000 or so clones, with about 66% occurring only once. Sequencing was carried out using memory CD4+ T cells sorted from blood. Receptors were obtained from a man aged 30 to 45 in good health. CDR3s include the opening cysteine and the closing phenylalanine or tryptophan. The order of the fields is D gene, clone size, V gene, J gene, CDR3 DNA, CDR3 protein. The D gene is left open where the match is weak. Not every row has a clone size; where given, it reads once, few, many or a size class.

d_gene: NA; abundance: few; v_gene: TRBV2; j_gene: TRBJ2-3; CDR3nt: TGTGCCAGCAAGGAGTTGGGGACAGATACGCAGTATTTT; CDR3aa: CASKELGTDTQYF
d_gene: NA; abundance: NA; v_gene: TRBV7-2; j_gene: TRBJ2-6; CDR3nt: TGTGCCAGCAGCTTATCTTCCCCAGGTCGATTCTCTGGGGCCAACGTCCTGACTTTC; CDR3aa: CASSLSSPGRFSGANVLTF
d_gene: NA; abundance: few; v_gene: TRBV5-1; j_gene: TRBJ1-2; CDR3nt: TGCGCCAGCAGCTTGGCCACTGCGACCGATGGCTACACCTTC; CDR3aa: CASSLATATDGYTF
d_gene: NA; abundance: few; v_gene: TRBV18; j_gene: TRBJ1-1; CDR3nt: TGTGCCAGCTCACCAAATATGGTCAGCGACGCTGAAGCTTTCTTT; CDR3aa: CASSPNMVSDAEAFF
d_gene: NA; abundance: many; v_gene: TRBV29-1; j_gene: TRBJ2-5; CDR3nt: TGCAGCGTTTATTGGTTGGAGGGGAGGAAGACCCAGTACTTC; CDR3aa: CSVYWLEGRKTQYF
d_gene: NA; abundance: NA; v_gene: TRBV7-3; j_gene: TRBJ2-3; CDR3nt: TGTGCCAGCAGCTTAACCTATAAGGACACGCAGTATTTT; CDR3aa: CASSLTYKDTQYF
d_gene: TRBD1; abundance: NA; v_gene: TRBV18; j_gene: TRBJ2-1; CDR3nt: TGTGCCAGCTCACCCCTAGGACAGGGGGACAATGAGCAGTTCTTC; CDR3aa: CASSPLGQGDNEQFF
d_gene: NA; abundance: NA; v_gene: TRBV15; j_gene: TRBJ1-5; CDR3nt: TGTGCCACCAGCAGGGACCATAGCAATCAGCCCCAGCATTTT; CDR3aa: CATSRDHSNQPQHF
d_gene: NA; abundance: NA; v_gene: TRBV19; j_gene: TRBJ2-2; CDR3nt: TGTGCCAGTATAGGGTTGAACACCGGGGAGCTGTTTTTT; CDR3aa: CASIGLNTGELFF
d_gene: TRBD2; abundance: NA; v_gene: TRBV5-1; j_gene: TRBJ2-7; CDR3nt: TGCGCCAGCAGCTTGGTTACTAGCGGTCCCTACGAGCAGTACTTC; CDR3aa: CASSLVTSGPYEQYF
d_gene: NA; abundance: NA; v_gene: TRBV5-1; j_gene: TRBJ2-7; CDR3nt: TGCGCCAGCAGCTTGGAAGGGAACAAGCAGTACTTC; CDR3aa: CASSLEGNKQYF
d_gene: TRBD2; abundance: many; v_gene: TRBV29-1; j_gene: TRBJ2-3; CDR3nt: TGCAGCGTTGTACCTACTAGCGGGAGAATAACAGATACGCAGTATTTT; CDR3aa: CSVVPTSGRITDTQYF
d_gene: TRBD1; abundance: NA; v_gene: TRBV29-1; j_gene: TRBJ2-3; CDR3nt: TGCAGCGTGGTCGGACAGGGAAGCACAGATACGCAGTATTTT; CDR3aa: CSVVGQGSTDTQYF
d_gene: TRBD1; abundance: few; v_gene: TRBV4-1; j_gene: TRBJ1-5; CDR3nt: TGCGCCAGCAGCCACTCACCTCTCGACAGGGTCAATCAGCCCCAGCATTTT; CDR3aa: CASSHSPLDRVNQPQHF
d_gene: TRBD1; abundance: NA; v_gene: TRBV27; j_gene: TRBJ1-3; CDR3nt: TGTGCCAGCAGTTCCAGGGGGGAACGGACTGGAAACACCATATATTTT; CDR3aa: CASSSRGERTGNTIYF
d_gene: TRBD1; abundance: NA; v_gene: TRBV5-1; j_gene: TRBJ2-2; CDR3nt: TGCGCCAGCAGCTCGAGGACAGGGGCCTACGGGGAGCTGTTTTTT; CDR3aa: CASSSRTGAYGELFF
d_gene: NA; abundance: NA; v_gene: TRBV7-7; j_gene: TRBJ2-1; CDR3nt: TGTGCCAGCAGTTCGGGACACGGGTCCTACAATGAGCAGTTCTTC; CDR3aa: CASSSGHGSYNEQFF
d_gene: NA; abundance: NA; v_gene: TRBV11-2; j_gene: TRBJ2-1; CDR3nt: TGTGCCAGCAGCTTAGTACGCGCCCAGGGTATCTCTAATGAGCAGTTCTTC; CDR3aa: CASSLVRAQGISNEQFF
d_gene: NA; abundance: NA; v_gene: TRBV5-1; j_gene: TRBJ2-3; CDR3nt: TGCGCCAGCAGCTTGGGGGGGGCATCAGATACGCAGTATTTT; CDR3aa: CASSLGGASDTQYF
d_gene: NA; abundance: NA; v_gene: TRBV7-9; j_gene: TRBJ1-1; CDR3nt: TGTGCCAGCAGCAAGGGGGGAACTGAAGCTTTCTTT; CDR3aa: CASSKGGTEAFF
d_gene: NA; abundance: NA; v_gene: TRBV6-1; j_gene: TRBJ2-3; CDR3nt: TGTGCCAGCAGTGAAGCTTTGGGGACAGATACGCAGTATTTT; CDR3aa: CASSEALGTDTQYF
d_gene: TRBD2; abundance: NA; v_gene: TRBV5-4; j_gene: TRBJ2-1; CDR3nt: TGTGCCAGCAGCCAAGAGCGGGAGGCTGTCTACAATGAGCAGTTCTTC; CDR3aa: CASSQEREAVYNEQFF
d_gene: NA; abundance: NA; v_gene: TRBV18; j_gene: TRBJ1-1; CDR3nt: TGTGCCAGCTCAACTGGAAACGCTAACGTTTTAGGCACTGAAGCTTTCTTT; CDR3aa: CASSTGNANVLGTEAFF
d_gene: NA; abundance: few; v_gene: TRBV30; j_gene: TRBJ1-3; CDR3nt: TGTGCCTGGAGTGTCGCCGGGTTTCCGGGGCACGGAATAAACACCATATATTTT; CDR3aa: CAWSVAGFPGHGINTIYF
d_gene: TRBD2; abundance: few; v_gene: TRBV4-3; j_gene: TRBJ2-1; CDR3nt: TGCGCCAGCAGCCAAGATTCCGGGACTAGCTCCGACAATGAGCAGTTCTTC; CDR3aa: CASSQDSGTSSDNEQFF
d_gene: TRBD1; abundance: NA; v_gene: TRBV5-6; j_gene: TRBJ1-1; CDR3nt: TGTGCCAGCAGCTTTAGGACAGGGCCGAACACTGAAGCTTTCTTT; CDR3aa: CASSFRTGPNTEAFF
d_gene: TRBD2; abundance: once; v_gene: TRBV2; j_gene: TRBJ2-1; CDR3nt: TGTGCCACCCCGGGACTACCCTTTAACAATGAGCAGTTCTTC; CDR3aa: CATPGLPFNNEQFF
d_gene: TRBD2; abundance: NA; v_gene: TRBV7-6; j_gene: TRBJ2-3; CDR3nt: TGTGCCAGCAGCGCTACTAGCGGGAGGGCGGCACATACGCAGTATTTT; CDR3aa: CASSATSGRAAHTQYF
d_gene: NA; abundance: NA; v_gene: TRBV5-1; j_gene: TRBJ2-7; CDR3nt: TGCGCCAGCAGCTTAACTCCCGATAAGGGCTACGAGCAGTACTTC; CDR3aa: CASSLTPDKGYEQYF
d_gene: NA; abundance: few; v_gene: TRBV6-5; j_gene: TRBJ1-5; CDR3nt: TGTGCCAGCAGCCCCAGGTTGGGGGTGGGTCAGCCCCAGCATTTT; CDR3aa: CASSPRLGVGQPQHF
d_gene: NA; abundance: once; v_gene: TRBV6-5; j_gene: TRBJ1-1; CDR3nt: TGTGCCAGCACCCCTGGGAGGAGGAACACTGAAGCTTTCTTT; CDR3aa: CASTPGRRNTEAFF
d_gene: TRBD1; abundance: NA; v_gene: TRBV7-8; j_gene: TRBJ1-1; CDR3nt: TGTGCCAGCAGCCTCGGACAGGGACTGAACACTGAAGCTTTCTTT; CDR3aa: CASSLGQGLNTEAFF